These 7 T cell receptor beta chains were sequenced from one sample in a study of early T cells in non-severe SARS-CoV-2 infection. TCRdb redid the calling of the 5' RACE reads with MiXCR, one entry per CDR3 protein. The sample includes 53,000 or so distinct CDR3 sequences, around 12% seen only once; the top ten take 2% to 3%. The sample here was whole blood, taken at baseline. These receptor sequences come from an adult who was a healthcare worker with PCR-confirmed SARS-CoV-2 infection or an uninfected control (not recorded which).

This rearrangement joins TRBV7-2 to TRBJ2-2; D is possibly TRBD1 (7 bases). The CDR3 has 15 amino acids. Germline values: CDR1 SGHTA, CDR2 FQGNSA. V shed 2 bases and J shed 1 base, with 8 bases lying between them. As DNA, the CDR3 is TGTGCCAGCAGCTTACAGGGGGGGAACACCGGGGAGCTGTTTTTT. Translated, it gives CASSLQGGNTGELFF.

This clonotype was seen only a few times. This CDR3 reads CAISDGLGRGSMDTQYF. DNA for the CDR3: TGTGCCATCAGTGATGGCCTAGGGCGGGGGTCAATGGATACGCAGTATTTT. The chain uses TRBV10-3 and TRBJ2-3; 7 nucleotides line up with TRBD2. The ends lost 3 bases at V and 6 bases at J; junction bases unmatched: 15. This CDR3 contains 17 residues. Germline loops: CDR1 ENHRY, CDR2 SYGVKD.

The CDR3 DNA follows: TGTGCCGCCACCGGGAGCCGGGGCTACACCTTC. It is translated as CAATGSRGYTF. The chain joins TRBV28 to TRBJ1-2; D unclear. This CDR3 is 11 amino acids long. V shed 11 bases and J shed 8 bases, with 15 bases lying between them. Looked up from germline, CDR1 is MDHEN and CDR2 is SYDVKM.

This chain joins TRBV18 and TRBJ1-3; unclear D gene. The CDR3 length is 14 residues. The ends were cut back, 1 base at V and 2 bases at J, with 6 bases in the middle. Germline V CDR1 and CDR2: KGHSH, LQKENI. In DNA, the CDR3 is TGTGCCAGCTCACCACAGGGAACTGGAAACACCATATATTTT. It is translated as CASSPQGTGNTIYF. Full variable domain (missing parts from reference TRBV18 and TRBJ1-3): NAGVMQNPRHLVRRRGQEARLRCSPMKGHSHVYWYRQLPEEGLKFMVYLQKENIIDESGMPKERFSAEFPKEGPSILRIQQVVRGDSAAYFCASSPQGTGNTIYFGEGSWLTVV.

The chain has TRBV6-6 and TRBJ2-7; tentative D call: TRBD1 (5 bases). V was shortened by 4 bases and J by 0 bases, with 13 bases between the two germline ends. The length of the CDR3 is 15 residues. CDR1 is MNHNY, CDR2 SVGAGI, per germline (reference sequence). The CDR3 protein is CASSSPDMPSYEQYF. The CDR3 region has the DNA TGTGCCAGCAGTTCCCCGGACATGCCCTCCTACGAGCAGTACTTC.

This clonotype was counted only a few times. The V call is TRBV12-3 or TRBV12-4, the J call TRBJ2-6; D is unclear. V was clipped by 7 bases and J by 1 base, with 20 bases between them. The CDR3 totals 18 residues. CDR3 nucleotides: TGTGCCAGCACCCCCCGGACGGCAAGAAATTCTGGGGCCAACGTCCTGACTTTC. It yields the protein CASTPRTARNSGANVLTF.

This clonotype was counted between two and nine times. V gene TRBV12-3 or TRBV12-4 combines with J gene TRBJ1-2; no clear D. V lost 7 bases and J lost 0, with 6 bases in between. The CDR3 runs to 12 residues. The CDR3, as DNA: TGTGCCAGCAAGCTAGCTAACTATGGCTACACCTTC. Its protein product is CASKLANYGYTF.